The rows below give T cell receptor beta chains drawn from one sample of a study of shared clonotypes between healthy human individuals. This table comes from immunoSEQ multiplex PCR, and its TCRdb copy is limited to in-frame clones, with some not included. The sample has millions of clones, about 95% seen once. Source material: naive CD4+ T cells sorted from blood. These receptor sequences come from a man between 18 and 35 years old in good health. Each CDR3 is given with its conserved first and last residue. Each record gives: V gene, clone size, J gene, D gene, CDR3 DNA, CDR3 protein. A D gene is named only where the DNA matches it firmly. A row's size may be missing; if present it is once, few, many or a size class.

v_call: TRBV5-1; clone_size: .; j_call: TRBJ1-3; d_call: .; cdr3_nt: TGCGCCAGCAGCCCTAATTCAGGCAGCTCTGGAAACACCATATATTTT; cdr3_aa: CASSPNSGSSGNTIYF
v_call: TRBV7-9; clone_size: .; j_call: TRBJ2-1; d_call: .; cdr3_nt: TGTGCCAGCAGCTTATCTGATGAGCAGTTCTTC; cdr3_aa: CASSLSDEQFF
v_call: TRBV5-1; clone_size: .; j_call: TRBJ2-5; d_call: .; cdr3_nt: TGCGCCAGCTGTAGGGTGCCAGACCAAGAGACCCAGTACTTC; cdr3_aa: CASCRVPDQETQYF
v_call: TRBV21-1; clone_size: .; j_call: TRBJ1-4; d_call: .; cdr3_nt: TGTGCCAGCAGCAAAGCGGGACAGAGGGACGAAAAACTGTTTTTT; cdr3_aa: CASSKAGQRDEKLFF
v_call: TRBV6-5; clone_size: .; j_call: TRBJ2-1; d_call: TRBD2; cdr3_nt: TGTGCCAGCAAAAGCAGCGGGGGGGCCTACAATGAGCAGTTCTTC; cdr3_aa: CASKSSGGAYNEQFF
v_call: TRBV11-2; clone_size: .; j_call: TRBJ2-3; d_call: .; cdr3_nt: TGTGCCAGCAGCTTAGCGGAAGATACGCAGTATTTT; cdr3_aa: CASSLAEDTQYF
v_call: TRBV5-1; clone_size: .; j_call: TRBJ2-5; d_call: TRBD2; cdr3_nt: TGCGCCAGCAGCCCGGGACTAGCGGGAGGACGCCAAGAGACCCAGTACTTC; cdr3_aa: CASSPGLAGGRQETQYF
v_call: TRBV5-1; clone_size: .; j_call: TRBJ2-3; d_call: TRBD2; cdr3_nt: TGCGCCAGCAGCATAGGGACTAGCGGCGGAGATACGCAGTATTTT; cdr3_aa: CASSIGTSGGDTQYF
v_call: TRBV6-1; clone_size: .; j_call: TRBJ1-4; d_call: TRBD1; cdr3_nt: TGTGCCAGCAAATTGACAGGGGATGAAAAACTGTTTTTT; cdr3_aa: CASKLTGDEKLFF
v_call: TRBV18; clone_size: once; j_call: TRBJ2-3; d_call: TRBD2; cdr3_nt: TGTGCCAGCTCACCACCCGCTAGCGGGAGTTACAGGGATACGCAGTATTTT; cdr3_aa: CASSPPASGSYRDTQYF
v_call: TRBV18; clone_size: .; j_call: TRBJ2-5; d_call: .; cdr3_nt: TGTGCCAGCTCACCCCTACAGGAGCAAGAGACCCAGTACTTC; cdr3_aa: CASSPLQEQETQYF
v_call: TRBV12-5; clone_size: .; j_call: TRBJ2-7; d_call: TRBD1; cdr3_nt: TGTGCTGCATCTCCGGGACAGGGGGCTACTAGCGGCTCCTACGAGCAGTACTTC; cdr3_aa: CAASPGQGATSGSYEQYF
v_call: TRBV2; clone_size: .; j_call: TRBJ1-3; d_call: .; cdr3_nt: TGTGCCAGCAGTGTTGGCAGCTCTGGAAACACCATATATTTT; cdr3_aa: CASSVGSSGNTIYF
v_call: TRBV7-2; clone_size: .; j_call: TRBJ2-7; d_call: .; cdr3_nt: TGTGCCAGCAGCTCTAACAGGGGGGGCTACGAGCAGTACTTC; cdr3_aa: CASSSNRGGYEQYF
v_call: TRBV30; clone_size: .; j_call: TRBJ2-7; d_call: TRBD1; cdr3_nt: TGTGCCTGGAGTCGACAGGGGGACGAGCAGTACTTC; cdr3_aa: CAWSRQGDEQYF
v_call: TRBV5-6; clone_size: .; j_call: TRBJ2-4; d_call: .; cdr3_nt: TGTGCCAGCAGCCCCGAGGGAAAGGCCAAAAACATTCAGTACTTC; cdr3_aa: CASSPEGKAKNIQYF
v_call: TRBV10-3; clone_size: .; j_call: TRBJ2-5; d_call: .; cdr3_nt: TGTGCCATCAGCGACAGTTCATTCCAAGAGACCCAGTACTTC; cdr3_aa: CAISDSSFQETQYF
v_call: TRBV28; clone_size: once; j_call: TRBJ2-1; d_call: TRBD2; cdr3_nt: TGTGCCAGCAGTTTGCTCGGACTAGCGGTTTATGATGAGCAGTTCTTC; cdr3_aa: CASSLLGLAVYDEQFF
v_call: TRBV5-6; clone_size: .; j_call: TRBJ1-2; d_call: TRBD1; cdr3_nt: TGTGCCAGCAGCACAATCAGGGGGCTTGGCTATGGCTACACCTTC; cdr3_aa: CASSTIRGLGYGYTF
v_call: TRBV19; clone_size: once; j_call: TRBJ2-7; d_call: .; cdr3_nt: TGTGCCAGTAGTATGGCGTCAGAACTTACTTCCTACGAGCAGTACTTC; cdr3_aa: CASSMASELTSYEQYF
v_call: TRBV2; clone_size: .; j_call: TRBJ1-5; d_call: .; cdr3_nt: TGTGCCAGCTCAGGGAGTCCGAGTCAGCCCCAGCATTTT; cdr3_aa: CASSGSPSQPQHF
v_call: TRBV10-3; clone_size: .; j_call: TRBJ1-5; d_call: .; cdr3_nt: TGTGCCATCAGTGAGGGGGGCTACAATCAGCCCCAGCATTTT; cdr3_aa: CAISEGGYNQPQHF
v_call: TRBV2; clone_size: .; j_call: TRBJ2-2; d_call: TRBD2; cdr3_nt: TGTGCCAGCACTTCGAGCGGGAGTGTCGGGTCCGGGGAGCTGTTTTTT; cdr3_aa: CASTSSGSVGSGELFF
v_call: TRBV19; clone_size: .; j_call: TRBJ1-1; d_call: .; cdr3_nt: TGTGCCAGTAGTTGGGACAAGAACACTGAAGCTTTCTTT; cdr3_aa: CASSWDKNTEAFF